Shown below are 11 T cell receptor beta chains from a single sample sequenced in a study of cytomegalovirus exposure and HLA in healthy donors. Use of 60 Vbeta and 13 Jbeta primers characterized the PCR. The method was immunoSEQ multiplex PCR; TCRdb's version includes in-frame clones alone and lacks a portion of them. Seen here are over 150,000 clones, roughly 80% observed once, and the top ten hold less than 4%. Specimen: PBMCs. These receptors came from a woman between 25 and 40 years old in good health and CMV-seropositive.

In nucleotides, the CDR3 is TGTGCCAGCTGTTACAGGGGGTCCAATCAGCCCCAGCATTTT. Its translation: CASCYRGSNQPQHF. The chain has TRBV5-6 and TRBJ1-5; 8 nucleotides align to TRBD1. The CDR3 has 14 residues. CDR1 is SGHDT, CDR2 YYEEEE, per germline. Trimming cost V 7 bases and J 3 bases; bases outside gene matches: 6.

The CDR3 bases are TGTGCCAGCAGTCACCTCGAAACAGGCAATCAGCCCCAGCATTTT. Encoded protein: CASSHLETGNQPQHF. The chain carries TRBV28 and TRBJ1-5; D is undetermined. Deletions cut 5 bases from V and 2 bases from J, with 13 bases between. CDR3 size: 15 residues. Germline CDR1 MDHEN, CDR2 SYDVKM. Variable domain in full (rest from reference TRBV28 and TRBJ1-5): DVKVTQSSRYLVKRTGEKVFLECVQDMDHENMFWYRQDPGLGLRLIYFSYDVKMKEKGDIPEGYSVSREKKERFSLILESASTNQTSMYLCASSHLETGNQPQHFGDGTRLSIL.

V gene TRBV7-2 combines with J gene TRBJ1-6; TRBD1 is a possible D gene (6 bases). Per germline, CDR1 SGHTA and CDR2 FQGNSA. The CDR3 contains 15 residues. V was shortened by 4 bases and J by 10 bases, with 17 bases between the two germline ends. CDR3 DNA: TGTGCCAGCAGCTCCTACCAGGGGCGTGGATCACCCCTCCACTTT. It encodes CASSSYQGRGSPLHF.

This clone was seen a handful of times. The CDR3 sequence: CASSFDRILEKLFF. CDR3 nucleotide sequence: TGTGCCAGCAGCTTCGACAGGATCTTGGAAAAACTGTTTTTT. This chain uses TRBV28 with TRBJ1-4; maybe TRBD1 (6 bases). This CDR3 region has 14 residues. V lost 6 bases and J lost 8, with 16 bases in between. Germline CDR1 MDHEN, CDR2 SYDVKM.

The chain couples TRBV28 to TRBJ2-3, with D possibly being TRBD2 (7 bases). The CDR3 has 16 amino acids. Deletions cut 3 bases from V and 2 bases from J, with 15 bases between. Per the germline V gene, CDR1 is MDHEN and CDR2 is SYDVKM. The CDR3: CASSFEGGGVTDTQYF. Written as DNA, the CDR3 is TGTGCCAGCAGTTTTGAGGGGGGAGGGGTCACAGATACGCAGTATTTT.

The chain combines TRBV10-2 with TRBJ2-1; D ambiguous. V was trimmed by 4 bases and J by 7 bases, leaving 5 bases between them. This CDR3 has 11 residues. Germline CDR1 and CDR2: WSHSY and SAAADI. The CDR3 nucleotides read TGCGCCAGCAGTGCGGTGAATGAGCAGTTCTTC. Its protein product is CASSAVNEQFF.

This chain uses TRBV6-4 with TRBJ1-2, with D possibly TRBD1 on 5 matching bases. With 1 base removed from V and 8 bases from J, the gap between germline ends came to 8 bases. Germline V lookup: CDR1 MRHNA, CDR2 SNTAGT. The CDR3 runs 12 residues. CDR3 in amino acids: CASSDLGGGYTF. The DNA for the CDR3 is TGTGCCAGCAGTGACTTGGGGGGGGGCTACACCTTC.

This chain links TRBV15 with TRBJ1-5, with a tentative D call TRBD1 (6 bases). The CDR3 runs 15 residues. The V end lost 3 bases, the J end lost 3 bases, and 12 bases lay between the germline ends. Germline V gene data show CDR1 as LNHNV and CDR2 as YYDKDF (reference sequence). The CDR3 protein is CATSRTGPLNQPQHF. DNA of the CDR3: TGTGCCACCAGCAGGACAGGCCCACTCAATCAGCCCCAGCATTTT. The complete variable domain, with remaining parts taken from reference TRBV15 and TRBJ1-5, reads DAMVIQNPRYQVTQFGKPVTLSCSQTLNHNVMYWYQQKSSQAPKLLFHYYDKDFNNEADTPDNFQSRRPNTSFCFLDIRSPGLGDTAMYLCATSRTGPLNQPQHFGDGTRLSIL.

The chain combines TRBV27 with TRBJ2-3; 8 nucleotides match TRBD1. The CDR3 contains 16 residues. Germline CDR1 MNHEY, CDR2 SMNVEV (reference sequence). V trimming: 4 bases; J trimming: 0 bases; junction bases outside the gene matches: 6. CDR3 coding DNA: TGTGCCAGCAGTTCTGGACAGGGTCTGAGCACAGATACGCAGTATTTT. This codes for CASSSGQGLSTDTQYF.

The V call is TRBV25-1, the J call TRBJ2-5; perhaps TRBD2 as D (6 bases). The last part of the DNA fits TRBJ2-7 better; the J call may be wrong. In germline, CDR1 is MGHDK, CDR2 SYGVNS. This CDR3 spans 16 amino acids. CDR3 in amino acids: CASSGDRALEGYEQYF. CDR3 bases: TGTGCCAGCAGTGGGGATCGGGCCCTGGAGGGCTACGAGCAGTACTTC.

The rearrangement joins TRBV6-5 to TRBJ1-2, with D maybe TRBD1 (5 bases). This CDR3 contains 15 residues. Germline loops: CDR1 MNHEY, CDR2 SVGAGI. Trimming shortened V by 0 bases and J by 3 bases, and 11 bases separated the two germline ends. CDR3 nucleotide sequence: TGTGCCAGCAGTTACTCGATAGGGGCAGACTATGGCTACACCTTC. Its translation: CASSYSIGADYGYTF.